Included here is one T cell receptor beta chain sequence, with context. The CDR3 loop spans 17 amino acids. Germline CDR1 reads SSHAT; CDR2 reads FNYEAQ (reference sequence). The data stem from a study of T cells expressing NK-cell markers. With the 5' RACE reads reprocessed, TCRdb shows one record per CDR3 protein and no DNA. The sample table sets out about 260,000 distinct CDR3 sequences. The rearrangement joins TRBV7-7 to TRBJ2-2; TCRdb reports TRBD1, a call that lacks DNA to check it against. The sequenced sample was blood T cells: a sorted CD56 or NKG2C T cell subset, CD4+ or CD8+ T cells, or bulk PBMC T cells (not recorded which). The origin of this receptor is a woman aged 18 to 75 in good health. The CDR3: CASSLALGTPNTGELFF.